The rows below give T cell receptor beta chains drawn from one sample of a study of PD-L1 blockade in urothelial cancer. Generated by immunoSEQ multiplex PCR, the TCRdb table keeps only in-frame clones and is missing some. The table lists about 36,000 clones, approximately 88% of them singletons, with more than 9% in the top ten. The material was PBMCs, obtained around atezolizumab (anti-PD-L1) treatment. Receptors were obtained from a middle-aged man with urothelial cancer. Each CDR3 is given with its conserved first and last residue.

v_call,cdr3_aa
TRBV6-6,CASSPGLAVRQETQYF
TRBV27,CASSTLGRAEKLFF
TRBV7-3,CASSLSGNTEAFF
TRBV30,CAWSSGLAGGGTQYF
TRBV6-5,CASTPGRGKGETQYF
TRBV7-6,CASSQGGLALGEQFF
TRBV7-8,CASSPQTGASGNTIYF
TRBV7-2,CASSSDTGANVLTF
TRBV28,CASSSLGTSMVEQFF
TRBV7-9,CASSLPGQGGRGYTF
TRBV5-4,CASSPRLAGVSSEQYF
TRBV28,CASSLNRGDEQFF
TRBV4-3,CASSQRQGLSGYTF
TRBV5-4,CASSGDRKYYGYTF
TRBV2,CASGGTSGTDTQYF
TRBV28,CASSLWYALGQTNYGYTF
TRBV4-1,CASSQAGGKNYEQYF
TRBV28,CASSFRGGPTLEAFF
TRBV11-2,CASSLGVWNEQFF
TRBV7-9,CASSLLAEEGNF
TRBV5-1,CASSSSTGGTGELFF
TRBV29-1,CSVEEGRGGPNEQYF
TRBV4-3,CASSQDPTGKRYTF
TRBV28,CASSKVTRRNQPQHF
TRBV19,CASRKTGAATDTQYF
TRBV6-1,CASRGGEWNTEAFF
TRBV5-1,CASSNGQGVYGYTF
TRBV5-1,CASSPSGQMNTEAFF
TRBV10-3,CAIRYRSSYEQYF
TRBV30,CAWSIGQNTDTQYF
TRBV14,CASSQELGGSQYF
TRBV4-1,CASSQEAWAGVYNEQFF
TRBV4-1,CASSHPRPRGLAGGNQETQYF
TRBV9,CASSGTGTGHRGYTF
TRBV10-3,CAISEGAGQVEKLFF
TRBV28,CVTDSQMVQHF
TRBV5-6,CASTAGVIPYEQYF
TRBV5-1,CASSLGGRGGRTDTQYF